One and the same sample provided the 9 T cell receptor beta chains below, sequenced in a study of blood T cell repertoires in COVID-19. Profiling relied on immunoSEQ multiplex PCR, and the TCRdb table lists in-frame clones only, not all of them. The sample lists 200,000 to 250,000 clones; approximately 86% were seen once. Sequencing was carried out using PBMCs or T cells enriched from blood (not recorded which). These receptors originate from a woman aged 50 to 60 with acute COVID-19.

The chain carries TRBV28 and TRBJ1-5; D unclear. The V end was cut by 2 bases, the J end by 0 bases, with 11 bases between. The CDR3 has 16 amino acids. Germline loops: CDR1 MDHEN, CDR2 SYDVKM. The CDR3 loop is CASSLNPGYSNQPQHF. As DNA, the CDR3 is TGTGCCAGCAGTTTAAACCCGGGTTATAGCAATCAGCCCCAGCATTTT.

A single count supports this clone. The V gene is TRBV28, the J gene TRBJ1-6; possible D gene TRBD1, 5 bases. The CDR3 is 13 residues long. V gave up 8 bases and J gave up 0 bases, with 5 bases separating them. Germline loops: CDR1 MDHEN, CDR2 SYDVKM. This CDR3 is CASGASYNSPLHF. In DNA form, the CDR3 reads TGTGCCAGCGGGGCCTCCTATAATTCACCCCTCCACTTT. The complete variable domain, with remaining parts taken from reference TRBV28 and TRBJ1-6, reads DVKVTQSSRYLVKRTGEKVFLECVQDMDHENMFWYRQDPGLGLRLIYFSYDVKMKEKGDIPEGYSVSREKKERFSLILESASTNQTSMYLCASGASYNSPLHFGNGTRLTVT.

The chain carries TRBV9 and TRBJ1-1; TRBD1 agrees at 7 bases. V trimming: 4 bases; J trimming: 11 bases; junction bases outside the gene matches: 5. Per germline, CDR1 SGDLS and CDR2 YYNGEE. This CDR3 region has 11 residues. The CDR3 DNA follows: TGTGCCAGCAGCTCCCAGGGGGTGGCTTTCTTT. This gives the protein CASSSQGVAFF.

The CDR3 spells CASSLGRRNEKLFF. DNA of the CDR3: TGTGCCAGCAGCTTAGGGAGGAGGAATGAAAAACTGTTTTTT. The chain couples TRBV7-8 to TRBJ1-4, with unresolved D. The CDR3 runs to 14 residues. Germline V gene lookup returns CDR1 SGHVS and CDR2 FQNEAQ. Trimming left V 1 base short and J 5 bases short, with 8 bases between.

The V and J genes are TRBV7-6 and TRBJ2-1; D perhaps matches TRBD1 (5 bases). The V gene's germline CDR1 is SGHVS and CDR2 FNYEAQ. V was trimmed by 0 bases and J by 5 bases, leaving 17 bases between them. The CDR3 is 17 residues long. CDR3 nucleotides: TGTGCCAGCAGCTTAGCTTTATCATCTAGGGGAAACAATGAGCAGTTCTTC. This translates into CASSLALSSRGNNEQFF.

The chain has TRBV11-2 and TRBJ2-7, with 10 bases that match TRBD1. CDR3 size: 14 residues. Germline CDR1 reads SGHAT; CDR2 reads FQNNGV. J gave up 5 bases and V 5 bases, and 6 bases lay outside the gene matches. In DNA form, the CDR3 reads TGTGCCAGCAGCACAAGGACAGGGGGTAACGAGCAGTACTTC. Its translation is CASSTRTGGNEQYF.

The V and J genes are TRBV28 and TRBJ1-2; tentatively, D is TRBD1 (6 bases). The CDR3 runs to 14 residues. Trimming stripped 7 bases from V and 2 bases from J, with 14 bases between. Germline loops: CDR1 MDHEN, CDR2 SYDVKM. In DNA form, the CDR3 reads TGTGCCAGCAATCCCCCAGGGGAGAACTATGGCTACACCTTC. Its translation: CASNPPGENYGYTF.

Turning to this clone: At one end the junction does not follow the germline gene, possibly because of a read error. The chain couples TRBV6-5 to TRBJ1-2; 7 positions agree with TRBD1. CDR1 is MNHEY and CDR2 is SVGAGI in the germline V gene. CDR3 length: 14 amino acids. CDR3 protein: CASNPSTGTAIGNF. The CDR3, as DNA: TGTGCCAGCAACCCTTCGACCGGGACAGCCATTGGAAACTTC.

This chain uses TRBV5-1 with TRBJ2-5; 10 bases match TRBD1. The trim removed 4 bases at V and 0 bases at J, leaving 9 bases unmatched. The length of the CDR3 is 17 residues. Germline values: CDR1 SGHRS, CDR2 YFSETQ. This CDR3 reads CASSIAWTGGNQETQYF. The DNA for the CDR3 is TGCGCCAGCAGCATCGCCTGGACAGGGGGTAACCAAGAGACCCAGTACTTC.